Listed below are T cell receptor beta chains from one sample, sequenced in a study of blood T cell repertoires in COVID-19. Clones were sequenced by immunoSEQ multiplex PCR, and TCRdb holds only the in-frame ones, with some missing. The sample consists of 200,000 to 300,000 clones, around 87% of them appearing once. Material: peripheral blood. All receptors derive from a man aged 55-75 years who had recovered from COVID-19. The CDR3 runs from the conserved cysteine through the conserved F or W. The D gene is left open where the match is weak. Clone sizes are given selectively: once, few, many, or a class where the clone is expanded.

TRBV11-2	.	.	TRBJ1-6	TGTGCCAGCAGCTCTATACTCCAAACAGGATATAATTCACCCCTCCACTTT	CASSSILQTGYNSPLHF
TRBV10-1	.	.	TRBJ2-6	TGCGCCAGCAGTTCCTCTTACTCTGGGGCCAACGTCCTGACTTTC	CASSSSYSGANVLTF
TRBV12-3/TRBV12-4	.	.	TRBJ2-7	TGTGCCAGCAGCCCCAGATTCTCCTACGAGCAGTACTTC	CASSPRFSYEQYF
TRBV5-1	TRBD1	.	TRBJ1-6	TGCGCCAGCAGCCAGACGGCAGGGGGATGGAATTCACCCCTCCACTTT	CASSQTAGGWNSPLHF
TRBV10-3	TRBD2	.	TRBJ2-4	TGTGCCATCAGTGAGTTCCAGCGGGGGCCGAACAAAAACATTCAGTACTTC	CAISEFQRGPNKNIQYF
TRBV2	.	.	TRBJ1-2	TGTGCCAGCAGTGGTCAAGGGGGTCGACTCTATGGCTACACCTTC	CASSGQGGRLYGYTF
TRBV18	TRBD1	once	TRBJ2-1	TGTGCCAGCTCACCGCCTAGACAGGGGGCGAATGAGCAGTTCTTC	CASSPPRQGANEQFF
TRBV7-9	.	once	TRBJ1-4	TGTGCCAGCAGCTTATTTTCGGGAACTAATGAAAAACTGTTTTTT	CASSLFSGTNEKLFF
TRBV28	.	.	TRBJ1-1	TGTGCCAGCAGTGGGCAGCTGAACACTGAAGCTTTCTTT	CASSGQLNTEAFF
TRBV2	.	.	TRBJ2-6	TGTGCCAGCAGTCAGACACTTTTCCCTGGGGCCAACGTCCTGACTTTC	CASSQTLFPGANVLTF
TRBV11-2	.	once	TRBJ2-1	TGTGCCAGCAGCTTAAAGAGCTCCTACAATGAGCAGTTCTTC	CASSLKSSYNEQFF
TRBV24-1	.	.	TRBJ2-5	TGTGCCACCAGTGATTTGGGGGGGGCAGGTCAAGAGACCCAGTACTTC	CATSDLGGAGQETQYF
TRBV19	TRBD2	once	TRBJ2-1	TGTGCCAGTAGTTTGATAAGCGGGAGTTCCTACAATGAGCAGTTCTTC	CASSLISGSSYNEQFF
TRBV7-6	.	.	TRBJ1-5	TGTGCCAGCAGCCCCTCGAGCAATCAGCCCCAGCATTTT	CASSPSSNQPQHF
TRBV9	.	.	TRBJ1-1	TGTGCCAGCAGCGTAGAAGACAGGACTGAAGCTTTCTTT	CASSVEDRTEAFF
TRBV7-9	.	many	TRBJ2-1	TGTGCCAGCAGCTTAGAACTCCTGAAGAATGAGCAGTTCTTC	CASSLELLKNEQFF
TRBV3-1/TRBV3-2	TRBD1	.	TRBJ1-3	TGTGCCAGCAGCCTCCGACAGGGGTGGGAAAACACCATATATTTT	CASSLRQGWENTIYF
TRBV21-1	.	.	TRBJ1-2	TGTGCCAGCAGCAAGGGGACAAGCTATGGCTACACCTTC	CASSKGTSYGYTF
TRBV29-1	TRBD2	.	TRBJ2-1	TGCAGCGTCGGGGAGGGACTAGAGTACGTCCCCGAGCAGTTCTTC	CSVGEGLEYVPEQFF
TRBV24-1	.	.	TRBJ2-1	TGTGCCACCAGTGGGCGGGGGCTCAATGAGCAGTTCTTC	CATSGRGLNEQFF
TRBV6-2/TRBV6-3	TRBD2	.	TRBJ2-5	TGTGCCAGCAGTTTCCGACTAGCGGGGGGACAAGAGACCCAGTACTTC	CASSFRLAGGQETQYF
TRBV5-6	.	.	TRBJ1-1	TGTGCCAGCAGCCTGCGTTGGAACACTGAAGCTTTCTTT	CASSLRWNTEAFF
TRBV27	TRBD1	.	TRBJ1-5	TGTGCCAGCAGTTGGGGACAGGGTGGCAATCAGCCCCAGCATTTT	CASSWGQGGNQPQHF
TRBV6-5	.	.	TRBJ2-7	TGTGCCAGCAGCGTACAGGGATTTGCCGAGCAGTACTTC	CASSVQGFAEQYF
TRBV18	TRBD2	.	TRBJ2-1	TGTGCCAGCTCCCATTGGACTAGCGGGGGCCTGAATGAGCAGTTCTTC	CASSHWTSGGLNEQFF
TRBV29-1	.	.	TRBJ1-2	TGCAGCGTCCCCGCGGGTCAACTATATGGCTACACCTTC	CSVPAGQLYGYTF
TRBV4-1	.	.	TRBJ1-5	TGCGCCAGCAGCCAAGGTTTTTCGGGCGCGGGGCCCCAGCATTTT	CASSQGFSGAGPQHF
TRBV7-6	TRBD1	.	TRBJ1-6	TGTGCCAGCAGCGGCGACAGGGTATGGAATAATTCACCCCTCCACTTT	CASSGDRVWNNSPLHF
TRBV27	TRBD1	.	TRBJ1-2	TGTGCCAGCAGGACCGGGGAGAGGGACAGGGGGTCCGGCTACACCTTC	CASRTGERDRGSGYTF
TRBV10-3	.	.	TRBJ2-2	TGTGCCATACAGGAAGGCACGTCGAACACCGGGGAGCTGTTTTTT	CAIQEGTSNTGELFF
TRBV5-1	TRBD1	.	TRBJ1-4	TGCGCCAGCAGCTTCCTAACAGGGGGACAAGAAAAACTGTTTTTT	CASSFLTGGQEKLFF
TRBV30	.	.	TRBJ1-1	TGTGCCTGGATAACAGGGAACACTGAAGCTTTCTTT	CAWITGNTEAFF
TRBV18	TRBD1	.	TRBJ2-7	TGTGCCAGCTCACCACGAGCCGGGACAGGCGGGCCGTACGAGCAGTACTTC	CASSPRAGTGGPYEQYF
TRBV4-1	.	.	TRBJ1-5	TGCGCCAGCAGCCAAGTCCGACAGGTTTACTCAAGTCAGCCCCAGCATTTT	CASSQVRQVYSSQPQHF
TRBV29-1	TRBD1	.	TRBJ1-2	TGCAGCGTTGAAGTTCCGGGACAGGGCAACTATGGCTACACCTTC	CSVEVPGQGNYGYTF
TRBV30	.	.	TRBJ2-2	TGTGCCTGGAGGAGGGTAACCGGGGAGCTGTTTTTT	CAWRRVTGELFF
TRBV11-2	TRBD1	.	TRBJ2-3	TGTGCCAGCAGCTCAGGGGGAAGCACAGATACGCAGTATTTT	CASSSGGSTDTQYF
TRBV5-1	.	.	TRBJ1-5	TGCGCCAGCAGCTCCGGACAGACCAATCAGCCCCAGCATTTT	CASSSGQTNQPQHF
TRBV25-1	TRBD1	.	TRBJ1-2	TGTGCCAGCAGTAAAGGATGGGGGACAGCTAACTATGGCTACACCTTC	CASSKGWGTANYGYTF
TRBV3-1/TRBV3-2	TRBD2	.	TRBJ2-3	TGTGCCAGCAGCTCCTACCCAAGAGGTCTAGCGGGGCTCACAGATACGCAGTATTTT	CASSSYPRGLAGLTDTQYF
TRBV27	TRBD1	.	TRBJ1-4	TGTGCCAGCAGCTTTCGACCCGTTACAGGGGCTTATAATGAAAAACTGTTTTTT	CASSFRPVTGAYNEKLFF
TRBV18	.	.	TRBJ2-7	TGTGCCAGCTCACCACCGACAGGCCGGTCCTACGAGCAGTACTTC	CASSPPTGRSYEQYF
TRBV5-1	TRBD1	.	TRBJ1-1	TGCGCCAGCAGCGTAGGACAGGGGAACACTGAAGCTTTCTTT	CASSVGQGNTEAFF
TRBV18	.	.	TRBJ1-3	TGTGCCAGCTCACCGTCAACACCCGGGAGACTCTCTGGAAACACCATATATTTT	CASSPSTPGRLSGNTIYF
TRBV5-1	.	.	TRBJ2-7	TGCGCCAGCAGCTTGGCGGGGAGAAACTACGAGCAGTACTTC	CASSLAGRNYEQYF
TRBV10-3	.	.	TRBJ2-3	TGTGCCATCAGCCCGGGTCGAGGAGGCACAGATACGCAGTATTTT	CAISPGRGGTDTQYF
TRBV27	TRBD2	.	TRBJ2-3	TGTGCCAGCAGTTTATCCCCACGGACTAGCGGGGGGGCCACGCAGTATTTT	CASSLSPRTSGGATQYF
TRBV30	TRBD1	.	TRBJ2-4	TGTGCCTGGAGACCCCCTAGGGGGCAGAGGGACATTCAGTACTTC	CAWRPPRGQRDIQYF
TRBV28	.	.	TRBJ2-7	TGTGCCAGCAGTCGCGCCGGGCCCAGGGTCTACGAGCAGTACTTC	CASSRAGPRVYEQYF
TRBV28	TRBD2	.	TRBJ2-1	TGTGCCAGCCTGAGAAGCGGGGGGGCGGTAAATGAGCAGTTCTTC	CASLRSGGAVNEQFF
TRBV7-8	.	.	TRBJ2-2	TGTGCCAGCAGCTTAGTCGGAGGGTCGAGGACCGGGGAGCTGTTTTTT	CASSLVGGSRTGELFF
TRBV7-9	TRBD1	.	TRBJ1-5	TGTGCCAGCAGCTTTGACAGGGAACAGCCCCAGCATTTT	CASSFDREQPQHF
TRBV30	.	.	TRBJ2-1	TGTGCCTGGAGGGACACACACTTCCTGAGCTCCTACAATGAGCAGTTCTTC	CAWRDTHFLSSYNEQFF
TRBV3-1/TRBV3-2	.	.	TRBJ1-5	TGTGCCAGCAGCCAAGTCGGGGGGGCAGGCAATCAGCCCCAGCATTTT	CASSQVGGAGNQPQHF
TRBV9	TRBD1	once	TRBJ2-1	TGTGCCAGCAGCGCCCGGGACAGGGCGTACAATGAGCAGTTCTTC	CASSARDRAYNEQFF